A selection of T cell receptor beta chains follows, all from one sample in a study of blood T cell repertoires in COVID-19. The assay was immunoSEQ multiplex PCR, and TCRdb's table has in-frame clones only and misses some. The sample carries about 270,000 clones, more than 75% recorded once. Sequenced: peripheral blood. All receptors derive from a woman aged 50 to 60 with acute or convalescent COVID-19. Both conserved end residues are part of each CDR3. The D gene is left open where the match is weak. Only part of the rows carry a size: once, few, many, or a class if the clone is expanded.

length	V	size	J	D	DNA	CDR3
15	TRBV19	-	TRBJ2-7	-	TGTGCCAGTAGCCCTCTGGACAGACAGGCCTACGAGCAGTACTTC	CASSPLDRQAYEQYF
14	TRBV5-1	-	TRBJ1-2	TRBD1	TGCGCCAGCAGCTTGGGGACAGGGGGCTATGGCTACACCTTC	CASSLGTGGYGYTF
13	TRBV2	-	TRBJ1-5	-	TGTGCCAGCAGTGGAACGGGGAATCAGCCCCAGCATTTT	CASSGTGNQPQHF
17	TRBV7-2	-	TRBJ1-6	-	TGTGCCAGCAGCTCGCGGACACCAGGGGCGGATAATTCACCCCTCCACTTT	CASSSRTPGADNSPLHF
14	TRBV7-2	-	TRBJ2-2	-	TGTGCCAGCAGCTTAGGCCCGGGGGACGGGGAGCTGTTTTTT	CASSLGPGDGELFF
15	TRBV3-1/TRBV3-2	-	TRBJ2-7	TRBD1	TGTGCCAGCAGCCGAAGGGCAGGGGGCCAGTACGAGCAGTACTTC	CASSRRAGGQYEQYF
17	TRBV28	-	TRBJ1-4	TRBD1	TGTGCCAGCAGTTTCGGGACAGGGGGCATGACTAATGAAAAACTGTTTTTT	CASSFGTGGMTNEKLFF
14	TRBV6-5	few	TRBJ2-7	TRBD2	TGTGCCAGCGTGACGGGACTATCGTCTACGTGGTGGTACTTC	CASVTGLSSTWWYF
15	TRBV27	-	TRBJ1-4	-	TGTGCCAGCAGTTTCGTAGGGGCGGCTAATGAAAAACTGTTTTTT	CASSFVGAANEKLFF
15	TRBV28	-	TRBJ2-7	TRBD1	TGTGCCAGCAGTTTCCCCTGGACAGGCTCCTACGAGCAGTACTTC	CASSFPWTGSYEQYF
16	TRBV6-4	-	TRBJ1-2	-	TGTGCCAGCAGTGACTCAGGGCGGCAGGGTCTTGGTGGCTACACCTTC	CASSDSGRQGLGGYTF
14	TRBV15	-	TRBJ1-2	-	TGTGCCACCAGCCTTCTACAGGGCAACTATGGCTACACCTTC	CATSLLQGNYGYTF
17	TRBV5-1	-	TRBJ2-7	TRBD2	TGCGCCAGCAGCCTACTAGCGGGAGTGTTGTCCTCCTACGAGCAGTACTTC	CASSLLAGVLSSYEQYF
15	TRBV7-7	-	TRBJ2-1	-	TGTGCTAGCAGCTTAGCGCTGCAGGGGTGGAATGAGCAGTTCTTC	CASSLALQGWNEQFF
17	TRBV7-2	-	TRBJ2-3	TRBD2	TGTGCCAGCAGCCCCCCAAGGGGCGGGAGCCGGGGAGATACGCAGTATTTT	CASSPPRGGSRGDTQYF
14	TRBV9	-	TRBJ1-5	-	TGTGCCAGCAGCGCGGCGGGGGCTGGACAGCCCCAGCATTTT	CASSAAGAGQPQHF
13	TRBV5-4	-	TRBJ2-3	-	TGTGCCAGCAGCCTCTACGCCGCAGATACGCAGTATTTT	CASSLYAADTQYF
15	TRBV7-2	-	TRBJ2-1	TRBD2	TGTGCCAGCAGCTTCGGCGGGAGAGGATTAAATGAGCAGTTCTTC	CASSFGGRGLNEQFF
16	TRBV16	-	TRBJ2-6	TRBD2	TGTGCCAGCAGCCAATCGGCGGGGGCTGGGGCCAACGTCCTGACTTTC	CASSQSAGAGANVLTF
15	TRBV10-3	-	TRBJ1-2	-	TGTGCCATCAGTGAGTCGTCTTCCCCGAACTATGGCTACACCTTC	CAISESSSPNYGYTF
14	TRBV6-1	-	TRBJ1-3	-	TGTGCCAGCAGTGAACAGAACTCTGGAAACACCATATATTTT	CASSEQNSGNTIYF
16	TRBV7-9	-	TRBJ1-5	TRBD1	TGTGCCAGCAGCATGGGACAGCCCATCGCCAATCAGCCCCAGCATTTT	CASSMGQPIANQPQHF
16	TRBV7-8	-	TRBJ2-7	TRBD1	TGTGCCAGCAGCTCGCCCGGGACAGGGCTCTCCTACGAGCAGTACTTC	CASSSPGTGLSYEQYF
15	TRBV6-2/TRBV6-3	-	TRBJ2-5	TRBD1	TGTGCCAGCAGTTACCCTCGGACAGGCCAAGAGACCCAGTACTTC	CASSYPRTGQETQYF
14	TRBV5-1	-	TRBJ2-7	-	TGCGCCAGCAGGCCCCACGGGAGCTCCTACGAGCAGTACTTC	CASRPHGSSYEQYF
17	TRBV5-4	-	TRBJ2-2	TRBD1	TGTGCCAGCAGCTTACCTCCGGGACAGGGTGTCACCGGGGAGCTGTTTTTT	CASSLPPGQGVTGELFF
17	TRBV10-3	few	TRBJ2-1	TRBD1	TGTGCCATCAGCTCTACCGGGACAGGGGAGGGTAGGGCCGAGCAGTTCTTC	CAISSTGTGEGRAEQFF
14	TRBV5-1	few	TRBJ1-6	TRBD1	TGCGCCAGCAGCCGGACAGGGACGGATTCACCCCTCCACTTT	CASSRTGTDSPLHF
15	TRBV19	-	TRBJ1-5	TRBD1	TGTGCCAGTAGCCCGACAGGGGATAGCAATCAGCCCCAGCATTTT	CASSPTGDSNQPQHF
16	TRBV7-9	-	TRBJ2-1	TRBD2	TGTGCCAGCAGCTCCCTGACTAGCGGGACAAACAATGAGCAGTTCTTC	CASSSLTSGTNNEQFF
17	TRBV6-6	-	TRBJ1-5	-	TGTGCCAGCAGTCGCACCAGGGTCCCCACGTCCAATCAGCCCCAGCATTTT	CASSRTRVPTSNQPQHF
14	TRBV9	-	TRBJ1-4	-	TGTGCCAGCAGCGTCTCGGCAGGTAGTGAAAAACTGTTTTTT	CASSVSAGSEKLFF
15	TRBV28	-	TRBJ2-7	-	TGTGCCAGCAATACACCGAGGGCGGGGGCTTTTGAGCAGTACTTC	CASNTPRAGAFEQYF
14	TRBV9	-	TRBJ1-2	-	TGTGCCAGCAGCGTATACGGAGCTAACTATGGCTACACCTTC	CASSVYGANYGYTF
12	TRBV20-1	-	TRBJ2-3	-	TGCAGTGCTAGTTACCAGGGAGATACGCAGTATTTT	CSASYQGDTQYF
17	TRBV11-3	-	TRBJ2-1	TRBD2	TGTGCCAGCAGCTTAACAATTGGGACTAGCGGGGGCAATGAGCAGTTCTTC	CASSLTIGTSGGNEQFF
14	TRBV4-1	-	TRBJ2-7	-	TGCGCCAGCAGCCAAGGGCAGATTTCCTACGAGCAGTACTTC	CASSQGQISYEQYF
15	TRBV6-5	-	TRBJ1-5	TRBD1	TGTGCCAGCAGTTACCGTAGACAGGGGGGTCAGCCCCAGCATTTT	CASSYRRQGGQPQHF
15	TRBV19	-	TRBJ1-4	TRBD1	TGTGCCAGTAGCCCCCGAACAGGGGTGAGTGAAAAACTGTTTTTT	CASSPRTGVSEKLFF
13	TRBV7-2	-	TRBJ2-3	-	TGTGCCAGCAGCTCCCGTAGGGGCCCAACGCAGTATTTT	CASSSRRGPTQYF
13	TRBV6-6	-	TRBJ1-5	-	TGTGCCAGCAACTATGATACGGTGCAGCCCCAGCATTTT	CASNYDTVQPQHF
16	TRBV4-2	-	TRBJ2-1	TRBD2	TGTGCCAGCAGCGCCTTAGGGGCGGGAGGAGTCAATGAGCAGTTCTTC	CASSALGAGGVNEQFF
13	TRBV6-2/TRBV6-3	-	TRBJ1-2	-	TGTGCCAGCAGCCCTGACCGGGGGTATGGCTACACCTTC	CASSPDRGYGYTF
16	TRBV20-1	-	TRBJ2-2	TRBD1	TGCAGTGCTAGTCTGCCTGGACAGGGCGGTTTCGGGGAGCTGTTTTTT	CSASLPGQGGFGELFF
12	TRBV11-3	-	TRBJ2-1	TRBD2	TGTGCCAGCAGCGCCTGGGGGGGTGAGCAGTTCTTC	CASSAWGGEQFF
13	TRBV7-9	-	TRBJ1-2	TRBD1	TGTGCCAGCAGCCGGGACAGCTTCTATGGCTACACCTTC	CASSRDSFYGYTF
17	TRBV19	-	TRBJ2-2	TRBD2	TGTGCCAGTAGTACGGGATTGGGACTAGCGGGAACCGGGGAGCTGTTTTTT	CASSTGLGLAGTGELFF
15	TRBV18	few	TRBJ1-4	-	TGTGCCAGCTCACCACAATCGGTCCTTAATGAAAAACTGTTTTTT	CASSPQSVLNEKLFF
17	TRBV24-1	-	TRBJ2-1	TRBD2	TGTGCCACCAGTGACCCACAACTAGCGGATGCCTACAATGAGCAGTTCTTC	CATSDPQLADAYNEQFF
14	TRBV2	few	TRBJ2-7	TRBD1	TGTGCCAGCAGTGAAGGACAGGGGAGTGACGAGCAGTACTTC	CASSEGQGSDEQYF